The 20 T cell receptor beta chains below all came from one sample that was sequenced in a study of cytomegalovirus exposure and HLA in healthy donors. This PCR relied on a set of 60 Vbeta primers and 13 Jbeta primers. Generated by immunoSEQ multiplex PCR, the TCRdb table keeps only in-frame clones and is missing some. The repertoire consists of roughly 200,000 clones, with roughly 9.5% occurring once and the leading ten covering over 1%. Material: PBMCs. These receptors all stem from a young woman in good health and CMV-seropositive.

This chain connects TRBV28 to TRBJ2-3; no firm D call. This CDR3 comprises 15 residues. Between the trimmed V and J ends, which lost 6 bases and 1 base, there was a span of 14 bases. The germline gives CDR1 MDHEN, CDR2 SYDVKM. The CDR3 loop is CASSLSGMGTDTQYF. For the CDR3, the DNA is TGTGCCAGCAGCCTGAGTGGTATGGGCACAGATACGCAGTATTTT.

The genes are TRBV27 and TRBJ2-2, with TRBD1 matching 10 bases. Trimming took 4 bases from V and 3 from J; bases not matched to a gene: 5. Germline CDR1 MNHEY, CDR2 SMNVEV (reference sequence). The CDR3 extends over 16 amino acids. The DNA of the CDR3 is TGTGCCAGCAGTTGGACAGGGGGTGCGGACACCGGGGAGCTGTTTTTT. Residues: CASSWTGGADTGELFF.

The chain links TRBV5-1 to TRBJ2-2, with D tentatively TRBD1 (5 bases). Trimming removed 4 bases from V and 4 bases from J, with 11 bases in between. The CDR3 has 14 amino acids. Germline CDR1 SGHRS, CDR2 YFSETQ. CDR3 in amino acids: CASSQRQPTGELFF. The CDR3 nucleotides read TGCGCCAGCAGCCAAAGACAGCCCACCGGGGAGCTGTTTTTT.

This clone showed up just a few times. V usage is TRBV5-1 and J usage is TRBJ2-5, with a weak D call TRBD2 (6 bases). The germline V and J ends were trimmed by 2 bases and 2 bases, with 10 bases remaining between them. Germline loops: CDR1 SGHRS, CDR2 YFSETQ. The CDR3 spans 14 residues. CDR3 coding DNA: TGCGCCAGCAGCTTTGGGGGGATACAAGAGACCCAGTACTTC. This sequence encodes CASSFGGIQETQYF.

This clone was counted a few times. This chain connects TRBV5-1 to TRBJ2-7; D possibly corresponds to TRBD2 (6 bases). CDR3 size: 14 residues. Germline CDR1 reads SGHRS; CDR2 reads YFSETQ. V was clipped by 4 bases and J by 2 bases, with 13 bases between them. The CDR3 nucleotides read TGCGCCAGCAGCCCCCGGGCGGGGCCCTACGAGCAGTACTTC. Translation gives CASSPRAGPYEQYF. Variable domain in full (rest from reference TRBV5-1 and TRBJ2-7): KAGVTQTPRYLIKTRGQQVTLSCSPISGHRSVSWYQQTPGQGLQFLFEYFSETQRNKGNFPGRFSGRQFSNSRSEMNVSTLELGDSALYLCASSPRAGPYEQYFGPGTRLTVT.

This clone showed up just a few times. V and J are TRBV5-6 and TRBJ2-7, with D possibly TRBD2 on 5 matching bases. Germline-derived CDR1 and CDR2 are SGHDT and YYEEEE. Trimming stripped 0 bases from V and 5 bases from J, with 9 bases between. This CDR3 has 13 residues. Here the CDR3 reads CASSLGTLNEQYF. The CDR3 coding sequence is TGTGCCAGCAGCTTGGGGACTCTAAACGAGCAGTACTTC. Drawing the rest from reference TRBV5-6 and TRBJ2-7, the complete variable domain is DAGVTQSPTHLIKTRGQQVTLRCSPKSGHDTVSWYQQALGQGPQFIFQYYEEEERQRGNFPDRFSGHQFPNYSSELNVNALLLGDSALYLCASSLGTLNEQYFGPGTRLTVT.

This clone has more than one count but fewer than ten. This chain links TRBV30 with TRBJ1-5, with a possible D match to TRBD1 (6 bases). Trimming took off 1 base at V and 5 bases at J, with 9 bases between the two ends. The CDR3 sequence is 13 residues long. Germline V gene data show CDR1 as GTSNPN and CDR2 as SVGIG (reference sequence). The chain's CDR3 is CAWSGGHDQPQHF. In DNA form, the CDR3 reads TGTGCCTGGAGTGGGGGGCACGATCAGCCCCAGCATTTT.

The V gene is TRBV5-4, the J gene TRBJ1-1; the match to TRBD1 covers 7 bases. Germline V CDR1 and CDR2: SGHNT, YYREEE (reference sequence). The CDR3 sequence is 15 residues long. J gave up 0 bases and V 3 bases, and 5 bases lay outside the gene matches. CDR3 sequence (DNA): TGTGCCAGCAGCTCGGCGGGACAGCTGAACACTGAAGCTTTCTTT. Protein sequence: CASSSAGQLNTEAFF.

This clone was detected a few times. The V and J genes are TRBV6-5 and TRBJ2-5, with a tentative D call TRBD2 (6 bases). The V end lost 6 bases, the J end lost 2 bases, and 13 bases lay between the germline ends. Germline V CDR1 and CDR2: MNHEY, SVGAGI. The CDR3 extends over 14 amino acids. Here the CDR3 DNA reads TGTGCCAGCAGGTCCTTAGCGGAGCAAGAGACCCAGTACTTC. Protein sequence: CASRSLAEQETQYF.

The J gene is TRBJ2-7, the V gene TRBV6-4; TRBD2 agrees at 7 bases. CDR1 is MRHNA, CDR2 SNTAGT, per germline. Trimming cost V 4 bases and J 1 base; bases outside gene matches: 10. The CDR3 runs to 16 residues. The CDR3 DNA follows: TGTGCCAGCAGTGGGGGTTTAGCGGGCTGGTCCTACGAGCAGTACTTC. Its protein product is CASSGGLAGWSYEQYF.

This sequence joins TRBV18 and TRBJ1-1; 9 bases agree with TRBD1. Trimming at V came to 6 bases and at J to 5 bases, leaving 7 bases not matched to a gene. Germline CDR1 KGHSH, CDR2 LQKENI. This CDR3 has 14 amino acids. In DNA, the CDR3 is TGTGCCAGCTCGGCACAGGGGGCAGGTACTGAAGCTTTCTTT. Its protein is CASSAQGAGTEAFF.

This clone has more than one count but fewer than ten. The rearrangement uses TRBV30 and TRBJ1-5; 7 bases fit TRBD1. CDR3 size: 13 residues. Germline V gene lookup returns CDR1 GTSNPN and CDR2 SVGIG (reference sequence). V trimming: 2 bases; J trimming: 5 bases; junction bases outside the gene matches: 3. CDR3 nucleotides: TGTGCCTGGAGTACACAGGGGTATCAGCCCCAGCATTTT. Protein sequence: CAWSTQGYQPQHF.

The J gene is TRBJ2-2, the V gene TRBV7-9; possibly TRBD1 for D (6 bases). This CDR3 has 16 amino acids. In germline, CDR1 is SEHNR, CDR2 FQNEAQ (reference sequence). V was trimmed by 2 bases and J by 7 bases, leaving 17 bases between them. CDR3 bases: TGTGCCAGCAGCTTAATGGCAACAGGGCAAGGCGGGGAGCTGTTTTTT. Protein product: CASSLMATGQGGELFF.

There are a few counts of this clone. In DNA, the CDR3 is TGTGCCAGCAGTTTCCCGGGACAGCACTATAGCAATCAGCCCCAGCATTTT. Translation gives CASSFPGQHYSNQPQHF. The chain employs TRBV27 and TRBJ1-5; TRBD1 agrees at 7 bases. After removal of 3 bases from V and 0 bases from J, the junction contained 8 bases not matched to a gene. The CDR3 is 17 amino acids. The germline gives CDR1 MNHEY, CDR2 SMNVEV (reference sequence).

This clone has only a few counts. The DNA of the CDR3 is TGTGCCAGCAGCGGTCCGGCTAGCCCTAATGAGCAGTTCTTC. This sequence encodes CASSGPASPNEQFF. This rearrangement joins TRBV14 to TRBJ2-1; perhaps TRBD2 as D (5 bases). Trimming pared 5 bases from V and 7 bases from J, leaving 15 bases between. The CDR3 extends over 14 amino acids. Looked up from germline, CDR1 is SGHDN and CDR2 is FVKESK.

The genes are TRBV6-6 and TRBJ1-1, with D maybe TRBD1 (5 bases). Germline CDR1 is MNHNY and CDR2 is SVGAGI (reference sequence). The CDR3 has 16 amino acids. V was cut by 7 bases and J by 2 bases, with 20 bases left in between. The CDR3 DNA follows: TGTGCCAGCATTGCCCCCCCGGGCAGGGATAACACTGAAGCTTTCTTT. This codes for CASIAPPGRDNTEAFF.

The chain couples TRBV18 to TRBJ1-1; no clear D gene. Trimming cost V 6 bases and J 2 bases, with 7 bases left between them. The CDR3 is 12 amino acids. From germline, CDR1 is KGHSH and CDR2 LQKENI. CDR3 coding DNA: TGTGCCAGCTCCCCCCAAAACACTGAAGCTTTCTTT. Protein: CASSPQNTEAFF.

This clone appeared a few times. V is TRBV2 and J is TRBJ1-1, with D hard to call. V was pared by 2 bases and J by 5 bases, with 9 bases between. The CDR3 is 13 residues long. Germline lookup yields CDR1 SNHLY and CDR2 FYNNEI. The CDR3 region is CASSETRGTEAFF. CDR3 sequence (DNA): TGTGCCAGCAGTGAAACCAGAGGGACTGAAGCTTTCTTT.

This clone was detected a few times. The V gene is TRBV5-1, the J gene TRBJ1-1; D gene ambiguous. This CDR3 is 14 amino acids long. Germline CDR1 is SGHRS and CDR2 is YFSETQ. V lost 1 base and J 8 bases, leaving 15 bases between the germline ends. CDR3 nucleotide sequence: TGCGCCAGCAGCTTGATCAACCCCGAGAGCGAAGCTTTCTTT. Translated, it gives CASSLINPESEAFF.

The chain links TRBV19 to TRBJ1-2; D is unclear. Deletions cut 8 bases from V and 4 bases from J, with 11 bases between. Germline-derived CDR1 and CDR2 are LNHDA and SQIVND (reference sequence). The CDR3 spans 12 residues. DNA for the CDR3: TGTGCCAGTGCCCTGACGGGCTATGGCTACACCTTC. Its translation: CASALTGYGYTF.